These T cell receptor beta chains were read from a single sample in a study of blood T cell repertoires in COVID-19. Some clones are missing from TCRdb's copy, which holds only in-frame ones; the method was immunoSEQ multiplex PCR. The table has under 300,000 clones, approximately 80% seen once; the top ten hold under 4.5%. Specimen: peripheral blood. The receptors derive from a woman between 35 and 50 years old with active or convalescent COVID-19. Both conserved end residues are part of each CDR3. D genes are given only for firm matches. The size field is filled for only some rows; it gives once, few, many or a size class.

clone size | V gene | D gene | CDR3 protein
. | TRBV12-3/TRBV12-4 | . | CASSLEGNYGYTF
. | TRBV5-1 | . | CASSAGSIGNTIYF
. | TRBV28 | TRBD1 | CASRRQGTDTQYF
. | TRBV19 | TRBD2 | CASSIRGGTVRNEQFF
. | TRBV5-5 | TRBD2 | CASSLGAGERADTQYF
. | TRBV10-3 | TRBD1 | CAISEQGASYGYTF
few | TRBV4-1 | . | CASSQDHGVGLGYTF
. | TRBV27 | TRBD1 | CASSWTGGLANTGELFF
. | TRBV3-1/TRBV3-2 | . | CASSQADISGYTF
. | TRBV13 | TRBD1 | CASSSDRARIPNQPQHF
. | TRBV5-5 | . | CASSWGAYEQYF
once | TRBV4-1 | TRBD1 | CASSSRDRTADTQYF
once | TRBV4-2 | TRBD2 | CASSQVLAGFYEQYF
. | TRBV27 | . | CASSWRTADYEQYF
. | TRBV28 | . | CASMSAGPATNEKLFF
. | TRBV5-1 | TRBD1 | CASSDQGARTEAFF
. | TRBV5-1 | TRBD1 | CASSTTGTEYNSPLHF
. | TRBV18 | . | CASSPRRVSPLYEQYF
. | TRBV6-5 | . | CASSYRISRGGAFF
. | TRBV19 | . | CASTASQGHNSPLHF
. | TRBV28 | TRBD1 | CASRAGQGGGYTF
. | TRBV7-9 | TRBD1 | CASSPGQGNYGYTF
. | TRBV5-1 | . | CASSPGLLGETQYF
. | TRBV28 | . | CATTKPRAPWSLHF
. | TRBV11-2 | . | CASSLISGHRSRGYTF
. | TRBV10-3 | TRBD1 | CAISSQGAGYEQYF
. | TRBV6-5 | . | CASSYSWGGIAPLHF
. | TRBV28 | TRBD1 | CASRGRDRYSNTGELFF
. | TRBV5-1 | . | CASSLGSGATNEKLFF
. | TRBV12-3/TRBV12-4 | TRBD1 | CASSQSTGLSYTF
. | TRBV27 | TRBD2 | CASSLAGAYQETQYF